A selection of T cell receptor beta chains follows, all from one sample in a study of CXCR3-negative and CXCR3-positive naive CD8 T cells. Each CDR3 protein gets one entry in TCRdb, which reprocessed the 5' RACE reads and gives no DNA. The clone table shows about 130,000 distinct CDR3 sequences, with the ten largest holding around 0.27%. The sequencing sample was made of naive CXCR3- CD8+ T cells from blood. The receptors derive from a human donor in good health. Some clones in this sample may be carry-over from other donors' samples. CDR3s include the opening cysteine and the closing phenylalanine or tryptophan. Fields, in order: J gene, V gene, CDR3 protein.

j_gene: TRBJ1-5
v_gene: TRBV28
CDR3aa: CASRYRGGNQPQHF

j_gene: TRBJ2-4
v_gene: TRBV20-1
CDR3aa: CSADMSLINIQYF

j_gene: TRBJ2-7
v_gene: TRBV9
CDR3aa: CASSVGDNYEQYF

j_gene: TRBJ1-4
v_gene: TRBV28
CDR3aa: CASSFLEVQTNEKLFF

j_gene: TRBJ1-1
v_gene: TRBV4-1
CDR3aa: CASSQDFDRGAFF

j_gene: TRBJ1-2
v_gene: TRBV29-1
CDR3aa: CSVEAMGGLDYGYTF

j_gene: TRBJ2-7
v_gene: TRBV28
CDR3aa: CASSLEQGSYEQYF

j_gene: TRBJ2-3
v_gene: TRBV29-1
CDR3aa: CSVSFTDTQYF

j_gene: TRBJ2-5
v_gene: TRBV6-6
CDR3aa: CASSSSTGTGGETQYF

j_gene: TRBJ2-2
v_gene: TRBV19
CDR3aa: CASSSSFTGELFF

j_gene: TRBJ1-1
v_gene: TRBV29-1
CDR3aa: CSVDPIGGRKNTEAFF

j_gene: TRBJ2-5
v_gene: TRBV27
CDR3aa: CASRSWTSQETQYF

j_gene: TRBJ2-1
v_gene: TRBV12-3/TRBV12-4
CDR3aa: CASSLSGDYYNEQFF

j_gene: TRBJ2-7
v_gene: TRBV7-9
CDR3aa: CASSLPASGGLYEQYF

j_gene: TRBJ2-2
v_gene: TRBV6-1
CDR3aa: CASSDKLDTGELFF

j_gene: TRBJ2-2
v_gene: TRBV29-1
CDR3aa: CSVEDWSTNTGELFF

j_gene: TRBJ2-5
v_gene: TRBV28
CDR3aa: CASSPPQGETQYF

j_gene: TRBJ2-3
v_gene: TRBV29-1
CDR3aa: CSVTGTSGPEGTQYF

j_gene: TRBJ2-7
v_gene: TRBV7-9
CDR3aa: CASRGDLVEQYF